The sequence of this T cell receptor beta chain was determined in a study of CD8 T cells in Susac syndrome. RNA amounts of about 0.5 to 1 ug underwent reverse transcription with random hexamers. TCRdb re-derived calls from the immunoSEQ multiplex PCR reads in MiXCR, one entry per CDR3 protein. Of approximately 150,000 distinct CDR3 sequences in the sample, roughly nine tenths were seen once. TCR beta sequencing covered blood CD8+ and CD4+ T cells. The TCR sequence derives from a human donor in good health. The sample taken for sequencing was CD4+ T cells from PBMCs.

As DNA, the CDR3 is TGCGCCAGCAGTGGGGTAGGGCGGGAGACCCAGTACTTC. This sequence encodes CASSGVGRETQYF. V gene TRBV10-2 combines with J gene TRBJ2-5; no definite D call. Trimming removed 4 bases at V and 5 bases at J, with 11 bases between. Germline assignment: CDR1 WSHSY and CDR2 SAAADI. The length of the CDR3 is 13 residues.